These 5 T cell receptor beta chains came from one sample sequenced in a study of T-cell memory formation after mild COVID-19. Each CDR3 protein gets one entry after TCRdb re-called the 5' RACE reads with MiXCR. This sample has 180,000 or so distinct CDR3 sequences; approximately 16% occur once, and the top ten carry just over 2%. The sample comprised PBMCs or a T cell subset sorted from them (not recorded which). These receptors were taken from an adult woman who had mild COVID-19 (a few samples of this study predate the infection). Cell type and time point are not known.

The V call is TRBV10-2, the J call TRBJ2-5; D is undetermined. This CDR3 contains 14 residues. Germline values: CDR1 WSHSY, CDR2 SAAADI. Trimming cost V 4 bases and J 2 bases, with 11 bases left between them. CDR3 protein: CASSGAARQETQYF. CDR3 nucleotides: TGCGCCAGCAGTGGGGCAGCCCGACAAGAGACCCAGTACTTC.

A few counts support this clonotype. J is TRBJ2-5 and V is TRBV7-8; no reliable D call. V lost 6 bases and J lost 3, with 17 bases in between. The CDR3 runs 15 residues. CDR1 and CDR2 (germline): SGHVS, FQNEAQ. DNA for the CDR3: TGTGCCAGCAGTTATGCCGGGCCTCGAAAAGAGACCCAGTACTTC. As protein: CASSYAGPRKETQYF.

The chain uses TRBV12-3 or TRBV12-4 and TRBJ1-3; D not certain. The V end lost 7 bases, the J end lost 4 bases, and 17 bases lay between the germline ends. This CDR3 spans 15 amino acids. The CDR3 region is CASTPTREGGNTIYF. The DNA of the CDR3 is TGTGCCAGCACCCCAACAAGGGAAGGGGGAAACACCATATATTTT.

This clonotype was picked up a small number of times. CDR3 loop: CSVRQGRTDTQYF. The CDR3 region has the DNA TGCAGCGTCCGACAGGGTCGCACAGATACGCAGTATTTT. The V and J genes are TRBV29-1 and TRBJ2-3; 7 bases fit TRBD1. The CDR3 totals 13 residues. With 6 bases clipped from V and 1 base from J, the junction kept 4 bases outside the gene matches. The germline V gene has CDR1 SQVTM and CDR2 ANQGSEA.

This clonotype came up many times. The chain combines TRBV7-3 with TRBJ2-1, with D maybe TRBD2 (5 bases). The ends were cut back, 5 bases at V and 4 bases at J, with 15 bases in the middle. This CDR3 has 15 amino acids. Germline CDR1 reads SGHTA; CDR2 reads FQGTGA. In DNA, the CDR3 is TGTGCCAGCAGCCCTTACATGACTACTTACAATGAGCAGTTCTTC. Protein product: CASSPYMTTYNEQFF.